This T cell receptor beta chain was profiled in a study of CD8+ T cells in alopecia areata. Study details: Severity scoring for treated patients was based on the percentage of affected scalp area.

Isolated RNA was reverse transcribed into cDNA used as the sequencing template. Profiled with immunoSEQ multiplex PCR; TCRdb holds only in-frame clones, not every one. The repertoire consists of under 350,000 clones, with 55% to 70% occurring once and the leading ten covering over 1.5%. Stated treatment: oral pan-JAK inhibitor, 5-10 mg twice daily. Researchers gathered lesional scalp punch biopsies and peripheral blood from patients with alopecia areata. PBMCs provided sorted CD4+ and CD8+ T cells. V lost 5 bases to trimming and J lost 5 bases, with 15 bases between them. The CDR3 spans 14 residues. Germline CDR1 and CDR2: MDHEN and SYDVKM.

The sequence derives from a human donor with alopecia areata. Sequenced here: CD4+ T cells sorted from blood, sampled at week 24, from a patient treated with tofacitinib. The V and J genes are TRBV28 and TRBJ2-5; no clear D gene. CDR3 bases: TGTGCCAGCAGTCTCCGGGTCCGTGGGGAGACCCAGTACTTC. Translating gives CASSLRVRGETQYF. Full variable domain (rest looked up from reference TRBV28 and TRBJ2-5): DVKVTQSSRYLVKRTGEKVFLECVQDMDHENMFWYRQDPGLGLRLIYFSYDVKMKEKGDIPEGYSVSREKKERFSLILESASTNQTSMYLCASSLRVRGETQYFGPGTRLLVL.